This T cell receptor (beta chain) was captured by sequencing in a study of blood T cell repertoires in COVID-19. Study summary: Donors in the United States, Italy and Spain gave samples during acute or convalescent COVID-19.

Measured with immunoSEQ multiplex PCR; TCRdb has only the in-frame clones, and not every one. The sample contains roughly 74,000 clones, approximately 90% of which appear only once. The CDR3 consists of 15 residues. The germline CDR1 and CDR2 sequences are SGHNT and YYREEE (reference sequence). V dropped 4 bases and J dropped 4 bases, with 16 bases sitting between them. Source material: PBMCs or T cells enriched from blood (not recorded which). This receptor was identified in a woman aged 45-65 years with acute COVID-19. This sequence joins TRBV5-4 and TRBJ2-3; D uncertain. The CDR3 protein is CASSPSIVSSDTQYF. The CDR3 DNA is TGTGCCAGCAGCCCGTCCATTGTGAGCTCAGATACGCAGTATTTT.